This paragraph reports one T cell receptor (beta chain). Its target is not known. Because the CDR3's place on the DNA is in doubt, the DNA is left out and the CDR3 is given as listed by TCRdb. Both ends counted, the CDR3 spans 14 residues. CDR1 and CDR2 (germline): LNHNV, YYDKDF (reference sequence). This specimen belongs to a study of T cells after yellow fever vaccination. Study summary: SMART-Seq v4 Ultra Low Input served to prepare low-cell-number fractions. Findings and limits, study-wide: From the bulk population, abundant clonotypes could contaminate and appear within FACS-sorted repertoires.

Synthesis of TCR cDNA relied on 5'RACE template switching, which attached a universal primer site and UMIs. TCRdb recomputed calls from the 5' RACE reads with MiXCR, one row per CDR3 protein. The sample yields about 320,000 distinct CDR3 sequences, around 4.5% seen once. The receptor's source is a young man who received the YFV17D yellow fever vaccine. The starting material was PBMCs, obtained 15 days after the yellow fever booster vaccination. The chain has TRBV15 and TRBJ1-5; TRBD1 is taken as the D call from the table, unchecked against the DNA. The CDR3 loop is CATSVGTGAQPLHF.